This T cell receptor beta chain was sequenced in a study of beta chain features in type 1 diabetes. The study reverse transcribed the entire isolated RNA, so it sequenced expressed TCRB transcripts. Some clones are missing from TCRdb's copy, which holds only in-frame ones; the method was immunoSEQ multiplex PCR. This table holds 300,000 to 450,000 clones, around 19% found once. Concerning this clone itself: One end of the junction does not line up with germline, which may come from a read error.

Germline V gives CDR1 LGHNT, CDR2 FRNRAP. The CDR3 is 13 residues long. The chain has TRBV12-5 and TRBJ2-7, with TRBD1 identical over 9 bases. The sample taken for sequencing was naive CD4+ T cells from blood. The receptor's source is a woman aged 18-29 years in good health. The chain's CDR3 is CASALTGGYEQYF. The CDR3 coding sequence is TGTGCTAGTGCTTTGACAGGGGGCTACGAGCAGTACTTC.